This TCR beta chain is drawn from a study of siplizumab effects on memory and regulatory T cells (dated by TCRdb to between 2018 and 2021). General notes on the study: The effect of the anti-CD2 antibody siplizumab on alloreactive T-cell subsets was examined in allogeneic mixed lymphocyte reactions constructed from human PBMCs. Findings and caveats that apply to the study as a whole: Unstimulated naive T cells appeared more diverse than memory T cells, and naive cells seemed to contribute substantially to the alloresponse. No functional confirmation was obtained for the suppressive function of proliferating Tregs from siplizumab cultures. In reactions with siplizumab, an average of approximately 69% of mappable alloreactive CD4+ clones were Treg-derived, compared with around 30% in control reactions. The cumulative frequency of alloreactive sequences traceable to unstimulated CD4+ memory T cells was significantly reduced by siplizumab. A naive or memory phenotype could not be assigned to roughly 75-96% of proliferating CD4+ or CD8+ clones. Because sequences at frequencies below about 10^-5 were poorly captured, only a minor fraction of alloreactive clones could be mapped back to unstimulated subsets.

Library construction relied on the immunoSEQ multiplex PCR assay. Each sample had 90,000 to 100,000 TCR templates assayed by the deep sequencing platform. Genomic DNA extracted from sorted T cells was used for TCRbeta CDR3 sequencing. As for the authors' bioinformatics: The R programming language was used for the clonal analysis of the TCRbeta CDR3 data. Unstimulated samples were compared with post-reaction CFSE-low samples to define alloreactive CD4+ and CD8+ clones. By matching sequences to the repertoires of sorted unstimulated Treg and non-Treg cells, each alloreactive CD4+ clone was assigned a regulatory or non-regulatory origin. The source is immuneACCESS, and TCRdb retained only in-frame sequences with V and J called. Part of the clones is not carried over; for the studies checked, unresolved V genes explain less than half of this, and the remainder is unexplained. The V and J calls and clone size were taken over from that table, and D and trimming were inferred from the DNA. The sample table lists around 87,000 clones, over 80% of them with a count of one. Clones ranked in the top ten supply about 16% of the sample.

Sorted unstimulated T cells and proliferating T cells recovered from mixed lymphocyte reactions were subjected to TCRbeta CDR3 sequencing. Fresh whole blood from some ten HLA-typed healthy donors was used as the source from which PBMCs were isolated. The germline V gene supplies CDR1 MGHRA and CDR2 YSYEKL. The germline V and J ends show losses of 4 bases and 1 base respectively, and no gene match explains 5 bases of the junction. The CDR3 has 18 amino acids, counting the end cysteine and phenylalanine. Kept here is only the CDR3 DNA, which spans 54 bases and is read in frame from base 1. Points on this clone: This receptor's antigen is unknown. No base quality information exists; no much larger clone differs at one position. Other nucleotide sequences from this sample produce the same CDR3.

The sequence was obtained from a human donor in good health. Input material: CD4+ T cells sorted from blood. The V gene is TRBV4-1 and the J gene is TRBJ2-4, with 15 bases matching TRBD2. The CDR3 amino acid sequence is: CASSPGLAGGRAKNIQYF. The DNA reads TGCGCCAGCAGCCCGGGACTAGCGGGAGGTCGGGCCAAAAACATTCAGTACTTC.